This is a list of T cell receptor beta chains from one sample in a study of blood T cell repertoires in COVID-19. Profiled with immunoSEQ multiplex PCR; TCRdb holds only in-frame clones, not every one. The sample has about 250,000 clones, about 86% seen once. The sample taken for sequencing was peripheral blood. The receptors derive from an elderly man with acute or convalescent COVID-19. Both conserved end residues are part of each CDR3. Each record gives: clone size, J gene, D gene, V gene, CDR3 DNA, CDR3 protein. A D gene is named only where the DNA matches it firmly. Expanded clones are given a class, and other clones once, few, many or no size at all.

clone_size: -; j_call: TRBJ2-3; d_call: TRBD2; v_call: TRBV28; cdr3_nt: TGTGCCAGCAGTTTTTGGGCGATGCGGGGGGATAGCACAGATACGCAGTATTTT; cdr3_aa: CASSFWAMRGDSTDTQYF
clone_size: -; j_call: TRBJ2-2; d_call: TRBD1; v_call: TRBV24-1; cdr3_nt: TGTGCCACCAGTGATGGGGCCGACAGGGTCGCCGGGGAGCTGTTTTTT; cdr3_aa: CATSDGADRVAGELFF
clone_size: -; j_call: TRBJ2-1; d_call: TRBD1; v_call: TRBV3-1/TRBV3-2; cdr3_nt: TGTGCCAGCAGCCAGGCCAGGGGGAACAACAATGAGCAGTTCTTC; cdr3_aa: CASSQARGNNNEQFF
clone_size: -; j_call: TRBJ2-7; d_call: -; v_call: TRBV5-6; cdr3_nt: TGTGCCAGCAGCTTGGCAGACGGGTCCTACGAGCAGTACTTC; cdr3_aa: CASSLADGSYEQYF
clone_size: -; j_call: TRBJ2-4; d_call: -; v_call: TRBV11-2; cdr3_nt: TGTGCCAGCAGCTTAGACCCTTTTCAAAACATTCAGTACTTC; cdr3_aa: CASSLDPFQNIQYF
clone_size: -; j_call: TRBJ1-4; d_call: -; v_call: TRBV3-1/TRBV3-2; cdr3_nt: TGTGCCAGCAGCCTGCGGGGGGGGAGGTTGGAGAAACTGTTTTTT; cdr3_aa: CASSLRGGRLEKLFF
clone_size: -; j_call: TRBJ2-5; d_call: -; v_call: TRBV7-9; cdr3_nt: TGTGCCAGCAGCCAGGGCTACCTTCTGGGGACCCAGTACTTC; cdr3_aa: CASSQGYLLGTQYF
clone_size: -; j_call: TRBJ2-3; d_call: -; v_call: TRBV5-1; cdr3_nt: TGCGCCAGCAGCTTGGCCGGGAGCACAGATACGCAGTATTTT; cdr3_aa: CASSLAGSTDTQYF
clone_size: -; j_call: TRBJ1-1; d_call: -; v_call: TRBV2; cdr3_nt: TGTGCCAGCAGCTTGGGGGCCCCAAACACTGAAGCTTTCTTT; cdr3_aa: CASSLGAPNTEAFF
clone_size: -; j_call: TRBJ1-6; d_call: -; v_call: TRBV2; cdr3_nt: TGTGCCAGCAGTGCTGACTCCAGCTCCTATAATTCACCCCTCCACTTT; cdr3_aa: CASSADSSSYNSPLHF
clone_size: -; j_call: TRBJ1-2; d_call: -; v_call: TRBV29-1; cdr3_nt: TGCAGCGTTGAAGTTCCCCTGAGGGACTATGGCTACACCTTC; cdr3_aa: CSVEVPLRDYGYTF
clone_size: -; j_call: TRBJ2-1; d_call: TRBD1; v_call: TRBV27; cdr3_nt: TGTGCCAGCAGTCTCCCGGGACAGTTCAATGAGCAGTTCTTC; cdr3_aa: CASSLPGQFNEQFF
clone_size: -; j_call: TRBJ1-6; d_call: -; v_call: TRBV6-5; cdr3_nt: TGTGCCAGCAGTTCCCCTGGGGCAGGGGATTCACCCCTCCACTTT; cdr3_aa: CASSSPGAGDSPLHF
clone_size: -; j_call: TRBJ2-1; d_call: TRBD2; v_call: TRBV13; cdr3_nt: TGTGCCAGCAGCTTTTCGGGGGGGAGCCACAATGAGCAGTTCTTC; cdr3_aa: CASSFSGGSHNEQFF
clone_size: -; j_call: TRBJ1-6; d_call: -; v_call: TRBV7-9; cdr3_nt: TGTGCCAGCAGCTTAGTGGGAGATAATTCACCCCTCCACTTT; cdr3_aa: CASSLVGDNSPLHF
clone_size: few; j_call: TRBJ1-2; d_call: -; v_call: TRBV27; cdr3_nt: TGTGCCAGCAGTTTAAGAGGGATTCAGGGGGGCTACACCTTC; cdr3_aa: CASSLRGIQGGYTF
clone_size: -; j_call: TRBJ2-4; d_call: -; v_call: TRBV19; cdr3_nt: TGTGCCAGTAGTATAGGAATGGAGGGTGGGTACATTCAGTACTTC; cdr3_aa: CASSIGMEGGYIQYF
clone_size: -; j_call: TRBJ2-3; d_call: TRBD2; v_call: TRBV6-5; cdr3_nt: TGTGCCAGTGGACTAGCGGGGAGCACAGATACGCAGTATTTT; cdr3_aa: CASGLAGSTDTQYF
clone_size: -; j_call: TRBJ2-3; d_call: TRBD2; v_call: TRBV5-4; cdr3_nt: TGTGCCAGCAGCTCCCTAGCGGGGGGAACAGATACGCAGTATTTT; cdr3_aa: CASSSLAGGTDTQYF
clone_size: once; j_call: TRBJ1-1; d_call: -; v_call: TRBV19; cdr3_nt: TGTGCCAGTAGTATTGGCGGACAGATGGGCACTGAAGCTTTCTTT; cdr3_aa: CASSIGGQMGTEAFF
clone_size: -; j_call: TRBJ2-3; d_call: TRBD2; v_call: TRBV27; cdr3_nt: TGTGCCAGCAGCAAAACTAGCGGGAGGGCCGAAGATACGCAGTATTTT; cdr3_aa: CASSKTSGRAEDTQYF
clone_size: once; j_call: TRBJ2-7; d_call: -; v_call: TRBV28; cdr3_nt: TGTGCCAGCAGTTTAGGACAGAAGGTCCACGAGCAGTACTTC; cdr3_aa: CASSLGQKVHEQYF
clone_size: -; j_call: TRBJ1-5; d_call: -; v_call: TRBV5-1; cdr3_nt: TGCGCCAGCAGCTTGGAGGGGATAGGTCAGCCCCAGCATTTT; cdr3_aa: CASSLEGIGQPQHF
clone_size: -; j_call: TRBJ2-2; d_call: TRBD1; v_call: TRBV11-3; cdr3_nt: TGTGCCAGCAGCCCCGGGACAGGGGCCGGGGAGCTGTTTTTT; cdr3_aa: CASSPGTGAGELFF
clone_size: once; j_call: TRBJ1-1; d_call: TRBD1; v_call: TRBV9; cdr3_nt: TGTGCCAGCAGCTACACCGGACAGGGAGGGGCTTTCTTT; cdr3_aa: CASSYTGQGGAFF
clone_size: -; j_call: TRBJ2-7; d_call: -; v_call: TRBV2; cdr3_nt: TGTGCCAGCATTCTCGATTCCGGGAGCTACGAGCAGTACTTC; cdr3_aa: CASILDSGSYEQYF